This section outlines one T cell receptor beta chain sequence together with its context. The germline gene is not matched at one end of the junction; a read error may be the cause. Germline-derived CDR1 and CDR2 are MNHNS and SASEGT. This CDR3 has 14 residues. The sample is drawn from a study of tumor-infiltrating lymphocytes in primary liver carcinoma. Unsorted whole blood yielded the blood RNA, and germline DNA was also extracted. Chronic HBV infection, which was untreated, was present in the patients. Total RNA (around 0.45 ug) served as template for TCR beta cDNA synthesis primed by a constant-region primer. For TCR beta, libraries were produced by three nested multiplex PCR rounds using slightly modified ARM-PCR. Primers for the first two PCR rounds were TRBV1-TRBV30 forward primers and a C-beta reverse primer (approximately 10 cycles per round). Via MiXCR, TCRdb re-called the multiplex PCR reads, giving one row per CDR3 protein. The sample shows about 200,000 distinct CDR3 sequences, 65% of them seen only once.

Source material: peripheral blood. The chain employs TRBV6-1 and TRBJ2-7; D remains ambiguous. This clonotype originated in a woman aged 55 to 70 with primary liver carcinoma and hepatitis B virus infection. CDR3 residues: CASEREVSSYEQYF. CDR3 DNA: TGCGCCAGCGAGAGAGAGGTGAGCTCCTACGAGCAGTACTTC.